These 25 T cell receptor beta chains were sequenced from one sample in a study of blood T cell repertoires in COVID-19. Profiling relied on immunoSEQ multiplex PCR, and the TCRdb table lists in-frame clones only, not all of them. The sample has hundreds of thousands of clones; 89% are singletons. The sequenced material came from peripheral blood. These receptors all come from a young woman with COVID-19, enrolled during active disease.

The genes are TRBV3-1 (or the pseudogene TRBV3-2) and TRBJ1-5; D unresolved. The CDR3 extends over 14 amino acids. The germline V gene has CDR1 LGHDT and CDR2 YNNKEL (reference sequence). With 1 base removed from V and 4 bases from J, the gap between germline ends came to 8 bases. CDR3 sequence: CASSQGSQNQPQHF. For the CDR3, the DNA is TGTGCCAGCAGCCAAGGCTCACAGAATCAGCCCCAGCATTTT.

CDR3 in DNA: TGTGCCAGTAATCCAACCCAGGGGTATTCACCCCTCCACTTT. It translates to CASNPTQGYSPLHF. V and J are TRBV19 and TRBJ1-6, with a tentative D call TRBD1 (6 bases). The ends were cut back, 7 bases at V and 8 bases at J, with 15 bases in the middle. This CDR3 is 14 amino acids long. Germline V gene sequence: CDR1 LNHDA, CDR2 SQIVND (reference sequence).

This chain joins TRBV27 and TRBJ1-5; a possible D gene is TRBD1 (5 bases). The CDR3 loop spans 16 amino acids. Trimming pared 8 bases from V and 7 bases from J, leaving 24 bases between. Germline V gives CDR1 MNHEY, CDR2 SMNVEV (reference sequence). The CDR3 DNA follows: TGTGCCAGCCTCCCGTTTGGGTCAGGGATTTCGCAGCCCCAGCATTTT. Translating gives CASLPFGSGISQPQHF.

The rearrangement joins TRBV2 to TRBJ2-1, with TRBD1 as a possible D gene (6 bases). Trimming took 6 bases from V and 5 from J, leaving 11 bases between them. Germline V lookup: CDR1 SNHLY, CDR2 FYNNEI. This CDR3 comprises 13 residues. The CDR3 DNA is TGTGCCAGCAGGAGGGGGATCCACAATGAGCAGTTCTTC. As protein: CASRRGIHNEQFF.

Concerning this clone itself: Other DNA sequences in this sample translate to the same CDR3. The chain joins TRBV3-1 (or the pseudogene TRBV3-2) to TRBJ2-5, with 7 bases matching TRBD2. V was clipped by 2 bases and J by 1 base; unmatched bases: 1. CDR1 and CDR2 (germline): LGHDT, YNNKEL (reference sequence). The CDR3 spans 14 residues. Written as DNA, the CDR3 is TGTGCCAGCAGCCAAAGCGGGGCCCAAGAGACCCAGTACTTC. It yields the protein CASSQSGAQETQYF.

The chain is built from TRBV12-1 and TRBJ2-1; the table's D gene call, TRBD2, was not cross checked with the DNA. TRBV12-1 is annotated as a pseudogene. The CDR3 loop spans 17 amino acids. The CDR3 protein is CASSRRIWTSGLNEQFF. CDR3 coding DNA: TGTGCCAGCAGTCGCCGTATCTGGACTAGCGGGCTCAATGAGCAGTTCTTC.

The CDR3 sequence is CAAGQGDTDTQYF. Here the CDR3 DNA reads TGTGCCGCGGGACAGGGGGACACAGATACGCAGTATTTT. The rearrangement uses TRBV19 and TRBJ2-3; 11 nucleotides agree with TRBD1. The CDR3 loop spans 13 amino acids. Germline CDR1 LNHDA, CDR2 SQIVND (reference sequence). Trimming took 11 bases from V and 2 from J; bases not matched to a gene: 3.

This clone was detected only once. The V and J genes are TRBV14 and TRBJ1-1, with 7 nucleotides matching TRBD1. J lost 0 bases, V lost 6 bases, and 7 bases had no gene match. Germline values: CDR1 SGHDN, CDR2 FVKESK. This CDR3 has 15 amino acids. The CDR3 nucleotides read TGTGCCAGCAGTCCGATGGGGACAGTGAACACTGAAGCTTTCTTT. Translated: CASSPMGTVNTEAFF.

This chain connects TRBV19 to TRBJ2-1, with a possible D match to TRBD2 (5 bases). Between the trimmed V and J ends, which lost 3 bases and 3 bases, there was a span of 21 bases. The CDR3 has 18 amino acids. Germline CDR1 and CDR2: LNHDA and SQIVND (reference sequence). The CDR3 spells CASSMRARLTQNYNEQFF. CDR3 DNA sequence: TGTGCCAGTAGTATGAGGGCTAGGTTAACACAGAACTACAATGAGCAGTTCTTC.

The J gene is TRBJ2-7, the V gene TRBV29-1; 12 bases agree with TRBD2. Losses at the gene ends were 0 bases for V and 6 bases for J; bases not matched to a gene: 0. CDR1 is SQVTM and CDR2 is ANQGSEA in the germline V gene. The CDR3 covers 13 residues. The CDR3 region has the DNA TGCAGCGTTGAAGAACTAGCGGGAGGCGAGCAGTACGTC. Translation: CSVEELAGGEQYV.

The chain uses TRBV18 and TRBJ2-4, with 7 nucleotides matching TRBD2. This CDR3 contains 15 residues. Trimming took 5 bases from V and 2 from J; bases not matched to a gene: 6. Germline V gives CDR1 KGHSH, CDR2 LQKENI. The CDR3 spells CASSEAGPPKNIQYF. In nucleotides, the CDR3 is TGTGCCAGCTCAGAAGCGGGGCCCCCCAAAAACATTCAGTACTTC.

This clone has only a few counts. The rearrangement links TRBV3-1 (or the pseudogene TRBV3-2) to TRBJ2-1; 7 bases fit TRBD2. CDR1 and CDR2 (germline): LGHDT, YNNKEL (reference sequence). V lost 4 bases to trimming and J lost 6 bases; unmatched junction nucleotides: 9. The CDR3 contains 15 residues. The CDR3 DNA reads as TGTGCCAGCAGCCCCCCGGGACTATGGTCCAATGAGCAGTTCTTC. This sequence encodes CASSPPGLWSNEQFF.

This chain joins TRBV18 and TRBJ2-5, with 9 bases lining up with TRBD2. Germline values: CDR1 KGHSH, CDR2 LQKENI. V gave up 1 base and J gave up 6 bases; unmatched junction bases: 6. There are 15 residues in the CDR3. The CDR3: CASSPQREAWKTQYF. The CDR3 coding sequence is TGTGCCAGCTCACCACAGCGGGAGGCATGGAAGACCCAGTACTTC.

This chain joins TRBV5-4 and TRBJ2-7, with 8 bases identical to TRBD2. The CDR3 extends over 18 amino acids. The J segment lost 2 bases and the V segment lost 1 base, leaving 14 bases of the junction unmatched. CDR1 SGHNT and CDR2 YYREEE come from the germline V gene (reference sequence). As DNA, the CDR3 is TGTGCCAGCAGCTTGAAAATTAGCGGGGATTCCGACACCTACGAGCAGTACGTC. Protein product: CASSLKISGDSDTYEQYV.

The rearrangement uses TRBV6-6 and TRBJ1-3, with D perhaps matching TRBD1 (6 bases). Trimming shortened V by 5 bases and J by 0 bases, and 17 bases separated the two germline ends. Germline V gives CDR1 MNHNY, CDR2 SVGAGI (reference sequence). The length of the CDR3 is 17 residues. The CDR3 nucleotides read TGTGCCAGCAGTCAACGGACAGCAAGCAACTCTGGAAACACCATATATTTT. This codes for CASSQRTASNSGNTIYF.

The gene calls are TRBV7-2 and TRBJ1-5, with D possibly being TRBD1 (6 bases). CDR1 and CDR2 (germline): SGHTA, FQGNSA. This CDR3 region has 14 residues. Trimming took off 5 bases at V and 4 bases at J, with 12 bases between the two ends. The CDR3 here is CASSLGQPNQPQHF. DNA of the CDR3: TGTGCCAGCAGCCTTGGACAGCCGAATCAGCCCCAGCATTTT.

The rearrangement joins TRBV5-1 to TRBJ1-2; tentative D call: TRBD1 (5 bases). Germline CDR1 is SGHRS and CDR2 is YFSETQ. Trimming left V 0 bases short and J 2 bases short, with 14 bases between. CDR3 size: 16 residues. The CDR3 nucleotides read TGCGCCAGCAGCTTGGCGGCGACAGCTTCCAACTATGGCTACACCTTC. Protein product: CASSLAATASNYGYTF. The complete variable domain, with remaining parts taken from reference TRBV5-1 and TRBJ1-2, reads KAGVTQTPRYLIKTRGQQVTLSCSPISGHRSVSWYQQTPGQGLQFLFEYFSETQRNKGNFPGRFSGRQFSNSRSEMNVSTLELGDSALYLCASSLAATASNYGYTFGSGTRLTVV.

The CDR3: CASSQEPTSGDTDTQYF. The DNA of the CDR3 is TGCGCCAGCAGCCAAGAACCGACTAGCGGGGACACAGATACGCAGTATTTT. The chain links TRBV4-3 to TRBJ2-3, with 11 bases identical to TRBD2. The CDR3 spans 17 residues. Germline trimming cut 0 bases from V and 2 bases from J; bases unmatched to any gene: 4. In germline, CDR1 is LGHNA, CDR2 YSLEER.

This chain uses TRBV25-1 with TRBJ2-1; TRBD2 matches 7 bases. Per the germline V gene, CDR1 is MGHDK and CDR2 is SYGVNS. With V trimmed by 1 base and J by 0 bases, 3 bases remained unmatched. The CDR3 is 16 amino acids. CDR3 region: CASSEFGGSSYNEQFF. In DNA form, the CDR3 reads TGTGCCAGCAGTGAATTCGGCGGGAGCTCCTACAATGAGCAGTTCTTC. Full variable domain (remainder filled in from reference TRBV25-1 and TRBJ2-1): EADIYQTPRYLVIGTGKKITLECSQTMGHDKMYWYQQDPGMELHLIHYSYGVNSTEKGDLSSESTVSRIRTEHFPLTLESARPSHTSQYLCASSEFGGSSYNEQFFGPGTRLTVL.

The genes are TRBV14 and TRBJ1-2, with D perhaps TRBD1 (5 bases). The CDR3 runs 16 residues. Trimming cost V 4 bases and J 3 bases, with 18 bases left between them. Germline-derived CDR1 and CDR2 are SGHDN and FVKESK. The CDR3 loop reads CASSLVGGARDYGYTF. The DNA of the CDR3 is TGTGCCAGCAGCCTGGTAGGAGGGGCGAGGGACTATGGCTACACCTTC.

V gene TRBV10-3 combines with J gene TRBJ2-5, with 7 bases identical to TRBD1. The J segment lost 7 bases and the V segment lost 8 bases, leaving 4 bases of the junction unmatched. The CDR3 consists of 11 residues. Looked up from germline, CDR1 is ENHRY and CDR2 is SYGVKD. The CDR3 loop reads CAIGTDTTQYF. The CDR3 nucleotides are TGTGCCATCGGGACAGACACGACCCAGTACTTC.

The chain links TRBV7-9 to TRBJ1-5, with TRBD1 identical over 9 bases. The V gene end was trimmed by 4 bases and the J gene end by 7 bases; junction bases not matched to a gene: 8. Germline CDR1 is SEHNR and CDR2 is FQNEAQ (reference sequence). CDR3 length: 15 amino acids. The CDR3 region is CASSSDRGASQPQHF. CDR3 sequence (DNA): TGTGCCAGCAGCTCGGACAGGGGAGCAAGCCAGCCCCAGCATTTT. The complete variable domain, with remaining parts taken from reference TRBV7-9 and TRBJ1-5, reads DTGVSQNPRHKITKRGQNVTFRCDPISEHNRLYWYRQTLGQGPEFLTYFQNEAQLEKSRLLSDRFSAERPKGSFSTLEIQRTEQGDSAMYLCASSSDRGASQPQHFGDGTRLSIL.

This clone has just a few counts. The J gene is TRBJ2-7, the V gene TRBV6-5; TRBD2 agrees at 7 bases. Looked up from germline, CDR1 is MNHEY and CDR2 is SVGAGI. With 5 bases clipped from V and 4 bases from J, the junction kept 5 bases outside the gene matches. The CDR3 covers 13 residues. The CDR3 coding sequence is TGTGCCAGCAGTCCTCCCGGGGGGTACGAGCAGTACTTC. It is translated as CASSPPGGYEQYF.

The chain uses TRBV7-6 and TRBJ1-1, with a weak D call TRBD1 (5 bases). This CDR3 contains 16 residues. Trimming pared 4 bases from V and 1 base from J, leaving 16 bases between. The germline gives CDR1 SGHVS, CDR2 FNYEAQ. The DNA for the CDR3 is TGTGCCAGCAGCTCAAGGGGAGGGGCGGCGAACACTGAAGCTTTCTTT. Translating gives CASSSRGGAANTEAFF.

The chain uses TRBV11-3 and TRBJ1-1; maybe TRBD1 (5 bases). Per the germline V gene, CDR1 is SGHNT and CDR2 is YENEEA. The CDR3 has 13 residues. V lost 2 bases, J lost 6 bases, and 10 bases lay in between. In DNA, the CDR3 is TGTGCCAGCAGCTTAAACAGGCTCGCTGAAGCTTTCTTT. This sequence encodes CASSLNRLAEAFF.